The text below deals with one T cell receptor beta chain. The source of the sample is a study of CD8 T cells in Susac syndrome. CDR3 length equals 16 residues. V was pared by 4 bases and J by 0 bases, with 6 bases of the junction left unmatched. In germline, CDR1 is SQVTM, CDR2 ANQGSEA. Reverse transcription of 0.5 to 1 ug RNA was performed with random hexamers. TCRdb redid the calling of the immunoSEQ multiplex PCR reads with MiXCR, one entry per CDR3 protein. The sample holds under 150,000 distinct CDR3 sequences; about 93% are singletons and the top ten take around 0.24%. The chain has TRBV29-1 and TRBJ2-2, with 9 positions matching TRBD2. This clonotype originated in a human donor with multiple sclerosis. Sample: CD8+ T cells from PBMCs. This chain's CDR3 is CSVVREGLTNTGELFF. The CDR3 bases are TGCAGCGTTGTGCGGGAGGGCCTAACGAACACCGGGGAGCTGTTTTTT.